The 13 T cell receptor beta chains below all came from one sample that was sequenced in a study of blood T cell repertoires in COVID-19. Profiled with immunoSEQ multiplex PCR; TCRdb holds only in-frame clones, not every one. In the table there are approximately 160,000 clones, under 85% of which are singletons. The material sequenced was peripheral blood. The receptors were sampled from a man between 70 and 80 years old who had recovered from COVID-19.

J is TRBJ1-1 and V is TRBV7-8; D gene uncertain. The CDR3 spans 15 residues. Germline CDR1 reads SGHVS; CDR2 reads FQNEAQ. Deletions cut 5 bases from V and 0 bases from J, with 13 bases between. The CDR3 here is CASSPRGGLNTEAFF. CDR3 DNA sequence: TGTGCCAGCAGCCCCCGGGGAGGCTTGAACACTGAAGCTTTCTTT.

The chain is built from TRBV5-1 and TRBJ1-1, with 8 bases identical to TRBD1. Germline loops: CDR1 SGHRS, CDR2 YFSETQ. V was pared by 4 bases and J by 6 bases, with 5 bases of the junction left unmatched. CDR3 length: 13 amino acids. CDR3 bases: TGCGCCAGCAGCGTTGGACAGGGCGCTGAAGCTTTCTTT. It is translated as CASSVGQGAEAFF.

The CDR3: CASSIFRGANYGYTF. The CDR3 bases are TGTGCCAGCAGCATCTTCAGGGGAGCTAACTATGGCTACACCTTC. This chain joins TRBV5-6 and TRBJ1-2, with D tentatively TRBD1 (6 bases). Trimming stripped 4 bases from V and 0 bases from J, with 13 bases between. Germline V CDR1 and CDR2: SGHDT, YYEEEE. This CDR3 has 15 residues.

The chain joins TRBV2 to TRBJ2-5, with 11 positions matching TRBD2. The CDR3 covers 16 residues. The ends lost 6 bases at V and 4 bases at J; junction bases unmatched: 10. Germline V gene sequence: CDR1 SNHLY, CDR2 FYNNEI. The CDR3 sequence is CASSSTSGNGRETQYF. The CDR3 nucleotides read TGTGCCAGCAGCTCGACTAGCGGGAACGGTAGAGAGACCCAGTACTTC.

The CDR3 DNA is TGTGCCAGTAGTAGCGGGACTAGCGGCCACAATGAGCAGTTCTTC. It specifies CASSSGTSGHNEQFF. The chain joins TRBV19 to TRBJ2-1; 11 bases line up with TRBD2. Looked up from germline, CDR1 is LNHDA and CDR2 is SQIVND (reference sequence). This CDR3 region has 15 residues. V was pared by 4 bases and J by 5 bases, with 4 bases of the junction left unmatched.

V and J are TRBV2 and TRBJ2-1; 10 bases map to TRBD2. CDR1 and CDR2 from the germline V gene are SNHLY and FYNNEI. This CDR3 contains 14 residues. Germline trimming cut 7 bases from V and 9 bases from J; bases unmatched to any gene: 9. The CDR3 is CASILAGGWVEQFF. The CDR3 bases are TGTGCCAGCATTTTAGCGGGAGGCTGGGTTGAGCAGTTCTTC.

Only one count was recorded for this clone. The chain carries TRBV4-1 and TRBJ2-7; 13 positions agree with TRBD2. The V gene end was trimmed by 4 bases and the J gene end by 0 bases; junction bases not matched to a gene: 0. The length of the CDR3 is 15 residues. In germline, CDR1 is MGHRA, CDR2 YSYEKL. As DNA, the CDR3 is TGCGCCAGCAGCCGGACTAGCGGGAGCTCCTACGAGCAGTACTTC. Residues: CASSRTSGSSYEQYF.

V and J are TRBV9 and TRBJ1-2; 7 nucleotides agree with TRBD1. CDR3 length equals 15 residues. With V trimmed by 6 bases and J by 4 bases, 12 bases remained unmatched. Germline V lookup: CDR1 SGDLS, CDR2 YYNGEE. CDR3 loop: CASNESPAGGYGYTF. CDR3 DNA sequence: TGTGCCAGCAATGAGAGCCCCGCAGGGGGCTATGGCTACACCTTC.

This chain connects TRBV20-1 to TRBJ2-7; TRBD2 matches 8 bases. This CDR3 spans 11 amino acids. The V segment lost 6 bases and the J segment 6 bases; nucleotides outside the gene matches: 4. From germline, CDR1 is DFQATT and CDR2 SNEGSKA (reference sequence). This CDR3 is CSAGRAGEQYF. CDR3 DNA: TGCAGTGCCGGGAGGGCCGGCGAGCAGTACTTC.

This chain connects TRBV6-4 to TRBJ2-1; 7 nucleotides align to TRBD1. This CDR3 region has 15 residues. With 3 bases clipped from V and 3 bases from J, the junction kept 5 bases outside the gene matches. CDR1 MRHNA and CDR2 SNTAGT come from the germline V gene. The CDR3, as DNA: TGTGCCAGCAGTGAAGGGACAGCGGTCTACAATGAGCAGTTCTTC. Protein: CASSEGTAVYNEQFF.

The chain carries TRBV25-1 and TRBJ2-7, with D perhaps matching TRBD1 (5 bases). The CDR3 spans 14 residues. Between the trimmed V and J ends, which lost 4 bases and 1 base, there was a span of 11 bases. In germline, CDR1 is MGHDK, CDR2 SYGVNS. The CDR3 reads CASSAGAGSYEQYF. The DNA for the CDR3 is TGTGCCAGCAGTGCTGGGGCTGGATCCTACGAGCAGTACTTC.

The rearrangement links TRBV7-8 to TRBJ2-3; a weak D match, TRBD2 (5 bases). Germline V gives CDR1 SGHVS, CDR2 FQNEAQ. V lost 1 base to trimming and J lost 4 bases, with 9 bases between them. This CDR3 has 14 residues. The CDR3 region has the DNA TGTGCCAGCAGCTTAGGGCGGGCATCAGATACGCAGTATTTT. It encodes CASSLGRASDTQYF.

The rearrangement links TRBV19 to TRBJ2-5; a possible D gene is TRBD1 (6 bases). The CDR3 runs to 13 residues. V was pared by 5 bases and J by 4 bases, with 11 bases between. The germline V gene has CDR1 LNHDA and CDR2 SQIVND (reference sequence). This CDR3 reads CASSVQGRETQYF. CDR3 DNA sequence: TGTGCCAGTAGTGTACAGGGCCGAGAGACCCAGTACTTC.